This T cell receptor (beta chain) comes out of a study of blood T cell repertoires in COVID-19. The overall study: Both acute and convalescent COVID-19 samples were obtained from the United States, Italy and Spain.

This clone was counted between two and nine times. The V end was cut by 2 bases, the J end by 4 bases, with 5 bases between. The CDR3 runs 13 residues. The germline V gene encodes CDR1 SEHNR and CDR2 FQNEAQ (reference sequence). The assay was immunoSEQ multiplex PCR, and TCRdb's table has in-frame clones only and misses some. The data hold some 370,000 clones, with about 89% observed a single time. This clonotype originated in a man aged 40-49 years with acute or convalescent COVID-19. This chain joins TRBV7-9 and TRBJ2-2; D is unclear. Sequencing used peripheral blood. The CDR3 coding sequence is TGTGCCAGCAGCTTACAGGTCACCGGGGAGCTGTTTTTT. It yields the protein CASSLQVTGELFF.